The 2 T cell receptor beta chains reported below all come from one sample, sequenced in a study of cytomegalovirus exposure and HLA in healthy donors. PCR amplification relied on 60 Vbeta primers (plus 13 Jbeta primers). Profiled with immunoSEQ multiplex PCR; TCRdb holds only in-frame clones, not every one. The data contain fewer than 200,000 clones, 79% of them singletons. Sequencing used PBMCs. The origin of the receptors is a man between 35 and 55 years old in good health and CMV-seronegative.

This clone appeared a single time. As DNA, the CDR3 is TGTGCCAGCAGACTAGCGGGTACAGATACGCAGTATTTT. Translation: CASRLAGTDTQYF. The rearrangement links TRBV2 to TRBJ2-3, with 9 positions matching TRBD2. Germline loops: CDR1 SNHLY, CDR2 FYNNEI. This CDR3 comprises 13 residues. V dropped 6 bases and J dropped 3; count of bases not matched to a gene: 1.

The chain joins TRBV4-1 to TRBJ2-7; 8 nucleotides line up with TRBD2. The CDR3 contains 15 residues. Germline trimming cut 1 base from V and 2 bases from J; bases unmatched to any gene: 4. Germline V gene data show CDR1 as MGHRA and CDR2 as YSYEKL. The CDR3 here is CASSQGERETYEQYF. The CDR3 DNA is TGCGCCAGCAGCCAAGGGGAGCGGGAGACCTACGAGCAGTACTTC.